One and the same sample provided the 18 T cell receptor beta chains below, sequenced in a study of blood T cell repertoires in COVID-19. Only in-frame clones appear in the TCRdb table, and some are missing; sequencing was by immunoSEQ multiplex PCR. The table records 320,000 or so clones, 89% of them present only once. The sequenced sample was PBMCs or T cells enriched from blood (not recorded which). All receptors derive from a man aged 55 to 70 who had recovered from COVID-19.

The chain joins TRBV13 to TRBJ1-2, with D tentatively TRBD1 (6 bases). Germline assignment: CDR1 PRHDT and CDR2 FYEKMQ (reference sequence). The CDR3 loop spans 16 amino acids. V shed 5 bases and J shed 4 bases, with 20 bases lying between them. The CDR3 loop reads CASSTVGGRYLYGYTF. In DNA form, the CDR3 reads TGTGCCAGCAGCACTGTGGGGGGGCGATATCTCTATGGCTACACCTTC.

This clone is a singleton in its sample. The chain employs TRBV28 and TRBJ1-6; no definite D call. This CDR3 is built from 15 residues. Germline CDR1 reads MDHEN; CDR2 reads SYDVKM. V was trimmed by 2 bases and J by 10 bases, leaving 15 bases between them. The CDR3 nucleotides read TGTGCCAGCAGTTTAGGGTCGGCGGGAGAATCACCCCTCCACTTT. It specifies CASSLGSAGESPLHF.

The chain combines TRBV4-1 with TRBJ2-3; 13 bases match TRBD2. Trimming at V came to 2 bases and at J to 3 bases, leaving 8 bases not matched to a gene. The germline V gene has CDR1 MGHRA and CDR2 YSYEKL. CDR3 size: 18 residues. CDR3 sequence (DNA): TGCGCCAGCAGCCAACTACCCGGGACTAGCGGGAAGACAGATACGCAGTATTTT. The encoded protein is CASSQLPGTSGKTDTQYF.

This rearrangement joins TRBV11-2 to TRBJ2-5, with 7 nucleotides matching TRBD1. This CDR3 contains 14 residues. Germline CDR1 is SGHAT and CDR2 is FQNNGV. J gave up 5 bases and V 6 bases, and 9 bases lay outside the gene matches. In DNA, the CDR3 is TGTGCCAGCAGATGGAGAACAGGGGTGGAGACCCAGTACTTC. Translated, it gives CASRWRTGVETQYF.

The V call is TRBV4-2, the J call TRBJ2-2, with TRBD2 identical over 13 bases. CDR3 length: 16 amino acids. V dropped 3 bases and J dropped 4; count of bases not matched to a gene: 2. Germline assignment: CDR1 LGHNA and CDR2 YNFKEQ. The CDR3 is CASSQGLAGPTGELFF. The CDR3, as DNA: TGTGCCAGCAGCCAGGGACTAGCGGGACCCACCGGGGAGCTGTTTTTT.

The sample holds a few counts of this clone. V is TRBV12-3 or TRBV12-4 and J is TRBJ1-2; no definite D call. CDR3 length equals 13 residues. V lost 2 bases, J lost 4 bases, and 8 bases lay in between. Here the CDR3 reads CASSLRESYGYTF. For the CDR3, the DNA is TGTGCCAGCAGTTTACGGGAAAGCTATGGCTACACCTTC.

Of note for this clone: Other nucleotide sequences in the sample specify the same CDR3. The V call is TRBV12-3 or TRBV12-4, the J call TRBJ1-1, with D perhaps TRBD1 (5 bases). The V end lost 3 bases, the J end lost 4 bases, and 9 bases lay between the germline ends. The CDR3 totals 13 residues. Written as DNA, the CDR3 is TGTGCCAGCAGTTTGCGGGGACCCACTGAAGCTTTCTTT. As protein: CASSLRGPTEAFF.

The chain joins TRBV5-1 to TRBJ2-7; the match to TRBD2 covers 15 bases. This CDR3 region has 17 residues. Germline values: CDR1 SGHRS, CDR2 YFSETQ. The J segment lost 3 bases and the V segment lost 3 bases, leaving 7 bases of the junction unmatched. CDR3 DNA sequence: TGCGCCAGCAGCTCCCGGACTAGCGGGAGGGCCCTCTACGAGCAGTACTTC. It codes for CASSSRTSGRALYEQYF.

The CDR3 DNA reads as TGTGCCAGTAGTACTACAGGGGCCTCGGACACCGGGGAGCTGTTTTTT. Encoded protein: CASSTTGASDTGELFF. The V gene is TRBV19, the J gene TRBJ2-2, with 7 bases aligning to TRBD1. Trimming removed 4 bases from V and 3 bases from J; junction bases left unmatched: 8. The CDR3 spans 16 residues. The germline CDR1 and CDR2 sequences are LNHDA and SQIVND (reference sequence). The full variable domain, its missing parts supplied by reference TRBV19 and TRBJ2-2, is DGGITQSPKYLFRKEGQNVTLSCEQNLNHDAMYWYRQDPGQGLRLIYYSQIVNDFQKGDIAEGYSVSREKKESFPLTVTSAQKNPTAFYLCASSTTGASDTGELFFGEGSRLTVL.

The chain employs TRBV2 and TRBJ1-6, with 7 positions matching TRBD1. Germline CDR1 and CDR2: SNHLY and FYNNEI. CDR3 length: 13 amino acids. V shed 5 bases and J 8 bases; nucleotides not matched to a gene: 3. CDR3 coding DNA: TGTGCCAGCAGTCGAACAGGGGATTCACCCCTCCACTTT. As protein: CASSRTGDSPLHF.

The chain combines TRBV28 with TRBJ1-6; 7 nucleotides line up with TRBD1. Germline values: CDR1 MDHEN, CDR2 SYDVKM. V lost 6 bases and J lost 5; bases outside the gene matches: 7. The CDR3 consists of 15 residues. The CDR3 sequence: CASSPMDRNNSPLHF. DNA of the CDR3: TGTGCCAGCAGCCCTATGGACAGGAATAATTCACCCCTCCACTTT.

To note about this clone: This likely comes from a read error, as the CDR3 has no conserved phenylalanine or tryptophan at its end. The limits of the CDR3 on the DNA are not certain, so only TCRdb's listed CDR3 is given. This chain connects TRBV21-1 to TRBJ2-3; the listed D gene, TRBD2, was not tested against the DNA. TRBV21-1 is described as a pseudogene. The CDR3 has 8 residues if both end residues are counted. CDR3 protein: CASRSPVE.

The chain couples TRBV2 to TRBJ2-3; no clear D gene. The CDR3 is 16 residues long. V was clipped by 5 bases and J by 6 bases, with 21 bases between them. Germline assignment: CDR1 SNHLY and CDR2 FYNNEI. CDR3 nucleotide sequence: TGTGCCAGCAGTAGCGAGCACCTTCTCTCTTCCGATACGCAGTATTTT. It translates to CASSSEHLLSSDTQYF. The full variable domain, rest sourced from reference TRBV2 and TRBJ2-3, is EPEVTQTPSHQVTQMGQEVILRCVPISNHLYFYWYRQILGQKVEFLVSFYNNEISEKSEIFDDQFSVERPDGSNFTLKIRSTKLEDSAMYFCASSSEHLLSSDTQYFGPGTRLTVL.

This chain joins TRBV2 and TRBJ2-5, with D perhaps matching TRBD1 (5 bases). V lost 3 bases and J lost 1, with 9 bases in between. The germline V gene has CDR1 SNHLY and CDR2 FYNNEI. The CDR3 extends over 14 amino acids. The CDR3 DNA follows: TGTGCCAGCAGTGATGCAAGGGGCCAAGAGACCCAGTACTTC. Translated: CASSDARGQETQYF.

The rearrangement links TRBV15 to TRBJ1-4; no clear D gene. Trimming took off 2 bases at V and 2 bases at J, with 21 bases between the two ends. There are 19 residues in the CDR3. From germline, CDR1 is LNHNV and CDR2 YYDKDF (reference sequence). Here the CDR3 DNA reads TGTGCCACCAGCAGAACATATAGTGCGGGAGCCGGTACTAATGAAAAACTGTTTTTT. Its translation: CATSRTYSAGAGTNEKLFF.

The chain combines TRBV2 with TRBJ1-2; 7 nucleotides match TRBD1. The ends lost 4 bases at V and 3 bases at J; junction bases unmatched: 5. The CDR3 runs 14 residues. Germline-derived CDR1 and CDR2 are SNHLY and FYNNEI. This chain's CDR3 is CASSVSRGDYGYTF. The CDR3 nucleotides read TGTGCCAGCAGTGTGTCCAGGGGGGACTATGGCTACACCTTC.

The chain links TRBV28 to TRBJ1-2; D is unresolved. The germline gives CDR1 MDHEN, CDR2 SYDVKM. CDR3 size: 14 residues. V was shortened by 6 bases and J by 7 bases, with 18 bases between the two germline ends. CDR3 protein: CASSPGGVTIGYTF. As DNA, the CDR3 is TGTGCCAGCAGCCCCGGCGGGGTAACTATTGGCTACACCTTC.

The V gene is TRBV15, the J gene TRBJ2-2; TRBD1 is a possible D gene (6 bases). Germline V gene lookup returns CDR1 LNHNV and CDR2 YYDKDF (reference sequence). This CDR3 is 14 amino acids long. V was cut by 9 bases and J by 2 bases, with 13 bases left in between. The DNA of the CDR3 is TGTGCCACTCGAACAGGGAAAAACACCGGGGAGCTGTTTTTT. Translating gives CATRTGKNTGELFF.